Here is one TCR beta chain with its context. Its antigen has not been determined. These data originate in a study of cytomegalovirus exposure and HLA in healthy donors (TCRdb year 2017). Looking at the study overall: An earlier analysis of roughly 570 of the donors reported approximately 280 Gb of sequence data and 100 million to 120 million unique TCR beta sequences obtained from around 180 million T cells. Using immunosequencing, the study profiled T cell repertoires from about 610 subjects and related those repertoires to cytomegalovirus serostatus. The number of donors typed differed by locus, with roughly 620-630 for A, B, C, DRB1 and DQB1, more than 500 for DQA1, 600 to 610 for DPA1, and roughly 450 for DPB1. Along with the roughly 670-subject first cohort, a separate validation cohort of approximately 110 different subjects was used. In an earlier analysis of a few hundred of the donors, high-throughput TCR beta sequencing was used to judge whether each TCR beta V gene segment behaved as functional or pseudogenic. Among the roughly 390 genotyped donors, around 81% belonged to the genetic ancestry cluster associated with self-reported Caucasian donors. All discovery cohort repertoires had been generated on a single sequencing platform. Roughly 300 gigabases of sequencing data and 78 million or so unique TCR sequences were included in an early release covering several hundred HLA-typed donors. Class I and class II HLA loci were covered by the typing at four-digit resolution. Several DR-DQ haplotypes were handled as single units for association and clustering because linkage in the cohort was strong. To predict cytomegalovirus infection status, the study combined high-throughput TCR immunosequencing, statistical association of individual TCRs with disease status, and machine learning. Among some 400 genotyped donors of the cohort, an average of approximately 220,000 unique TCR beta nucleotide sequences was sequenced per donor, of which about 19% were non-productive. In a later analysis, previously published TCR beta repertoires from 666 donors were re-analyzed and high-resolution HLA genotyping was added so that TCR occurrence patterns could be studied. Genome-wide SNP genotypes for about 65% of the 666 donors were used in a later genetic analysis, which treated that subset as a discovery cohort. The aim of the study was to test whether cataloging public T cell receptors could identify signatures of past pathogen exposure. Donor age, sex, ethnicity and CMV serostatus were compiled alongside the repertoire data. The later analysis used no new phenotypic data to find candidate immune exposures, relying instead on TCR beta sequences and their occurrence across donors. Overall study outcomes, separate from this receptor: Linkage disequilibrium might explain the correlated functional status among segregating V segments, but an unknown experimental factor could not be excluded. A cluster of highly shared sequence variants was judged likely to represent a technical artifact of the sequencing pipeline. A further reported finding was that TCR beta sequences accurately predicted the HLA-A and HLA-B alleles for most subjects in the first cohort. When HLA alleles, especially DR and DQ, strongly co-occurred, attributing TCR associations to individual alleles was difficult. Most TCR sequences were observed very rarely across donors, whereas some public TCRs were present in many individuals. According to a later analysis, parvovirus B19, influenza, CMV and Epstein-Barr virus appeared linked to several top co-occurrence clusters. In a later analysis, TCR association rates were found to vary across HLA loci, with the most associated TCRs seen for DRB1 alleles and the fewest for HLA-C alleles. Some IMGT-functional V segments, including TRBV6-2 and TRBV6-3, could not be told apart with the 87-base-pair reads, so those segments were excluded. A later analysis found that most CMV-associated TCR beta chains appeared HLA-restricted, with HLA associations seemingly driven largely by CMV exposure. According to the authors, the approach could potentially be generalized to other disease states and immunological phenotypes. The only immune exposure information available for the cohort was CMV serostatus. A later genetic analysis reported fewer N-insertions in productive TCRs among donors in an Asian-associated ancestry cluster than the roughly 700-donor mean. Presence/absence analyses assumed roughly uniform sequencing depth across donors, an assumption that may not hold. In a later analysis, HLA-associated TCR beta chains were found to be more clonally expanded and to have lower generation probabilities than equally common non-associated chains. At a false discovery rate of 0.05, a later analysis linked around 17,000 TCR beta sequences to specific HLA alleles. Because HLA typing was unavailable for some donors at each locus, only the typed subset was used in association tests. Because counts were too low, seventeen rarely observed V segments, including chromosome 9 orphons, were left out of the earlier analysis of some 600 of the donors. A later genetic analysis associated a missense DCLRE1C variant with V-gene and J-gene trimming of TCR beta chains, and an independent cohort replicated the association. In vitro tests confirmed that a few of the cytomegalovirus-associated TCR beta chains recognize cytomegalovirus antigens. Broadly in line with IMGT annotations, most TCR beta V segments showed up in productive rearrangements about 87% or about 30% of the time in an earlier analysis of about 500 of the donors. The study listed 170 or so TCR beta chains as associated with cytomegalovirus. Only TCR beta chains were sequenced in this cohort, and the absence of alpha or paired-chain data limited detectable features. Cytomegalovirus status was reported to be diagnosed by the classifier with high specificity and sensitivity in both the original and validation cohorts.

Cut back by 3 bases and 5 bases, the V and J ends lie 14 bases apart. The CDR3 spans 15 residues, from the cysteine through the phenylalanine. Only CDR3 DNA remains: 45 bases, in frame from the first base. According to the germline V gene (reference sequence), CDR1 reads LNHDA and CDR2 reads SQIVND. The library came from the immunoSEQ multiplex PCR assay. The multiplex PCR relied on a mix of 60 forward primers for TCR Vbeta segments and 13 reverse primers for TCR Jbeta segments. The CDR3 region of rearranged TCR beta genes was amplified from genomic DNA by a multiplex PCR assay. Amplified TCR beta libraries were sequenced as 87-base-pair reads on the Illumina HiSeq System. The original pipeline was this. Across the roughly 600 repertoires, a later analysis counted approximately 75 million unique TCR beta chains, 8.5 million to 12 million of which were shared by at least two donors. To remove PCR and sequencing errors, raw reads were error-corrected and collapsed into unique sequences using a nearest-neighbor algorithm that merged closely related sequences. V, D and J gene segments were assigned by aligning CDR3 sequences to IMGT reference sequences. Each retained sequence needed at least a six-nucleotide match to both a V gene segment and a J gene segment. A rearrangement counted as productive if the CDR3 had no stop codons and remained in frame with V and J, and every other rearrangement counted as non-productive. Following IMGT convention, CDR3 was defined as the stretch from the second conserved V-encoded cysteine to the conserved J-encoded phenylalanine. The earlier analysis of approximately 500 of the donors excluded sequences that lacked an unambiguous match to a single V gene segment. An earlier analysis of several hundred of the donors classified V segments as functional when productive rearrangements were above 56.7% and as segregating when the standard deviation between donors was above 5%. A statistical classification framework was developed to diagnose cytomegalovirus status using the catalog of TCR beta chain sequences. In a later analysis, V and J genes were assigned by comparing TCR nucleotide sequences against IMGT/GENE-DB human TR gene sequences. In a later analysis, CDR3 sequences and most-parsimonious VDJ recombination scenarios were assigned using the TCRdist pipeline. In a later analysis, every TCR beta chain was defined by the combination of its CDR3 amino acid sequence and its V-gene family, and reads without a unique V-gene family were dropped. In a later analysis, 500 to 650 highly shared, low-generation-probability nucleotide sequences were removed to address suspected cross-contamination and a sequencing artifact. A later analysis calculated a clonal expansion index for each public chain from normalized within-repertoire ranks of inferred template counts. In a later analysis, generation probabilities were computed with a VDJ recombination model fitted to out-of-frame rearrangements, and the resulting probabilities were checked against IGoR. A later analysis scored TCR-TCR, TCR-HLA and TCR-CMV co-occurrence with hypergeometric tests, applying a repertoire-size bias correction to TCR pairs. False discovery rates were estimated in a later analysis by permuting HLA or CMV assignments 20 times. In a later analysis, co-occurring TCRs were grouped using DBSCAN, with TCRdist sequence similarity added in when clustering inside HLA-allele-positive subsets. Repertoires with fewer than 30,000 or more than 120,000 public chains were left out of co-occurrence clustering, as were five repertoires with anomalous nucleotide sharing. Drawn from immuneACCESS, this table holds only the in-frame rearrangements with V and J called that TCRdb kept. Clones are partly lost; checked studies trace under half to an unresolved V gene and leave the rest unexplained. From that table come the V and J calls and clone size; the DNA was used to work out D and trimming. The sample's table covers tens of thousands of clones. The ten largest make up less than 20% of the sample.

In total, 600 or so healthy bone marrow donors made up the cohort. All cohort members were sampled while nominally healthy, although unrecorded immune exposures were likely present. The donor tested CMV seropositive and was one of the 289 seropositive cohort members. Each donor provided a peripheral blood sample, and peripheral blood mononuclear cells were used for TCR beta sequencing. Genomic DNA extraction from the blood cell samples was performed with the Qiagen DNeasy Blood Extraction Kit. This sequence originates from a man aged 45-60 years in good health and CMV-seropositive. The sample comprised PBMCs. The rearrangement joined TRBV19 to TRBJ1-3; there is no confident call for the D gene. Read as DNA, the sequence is TGTGCCAGTAGTATGTGGTCAGGATTTAGAAACACCATATATTTT. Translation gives CASSMWSGFRNTIYF.